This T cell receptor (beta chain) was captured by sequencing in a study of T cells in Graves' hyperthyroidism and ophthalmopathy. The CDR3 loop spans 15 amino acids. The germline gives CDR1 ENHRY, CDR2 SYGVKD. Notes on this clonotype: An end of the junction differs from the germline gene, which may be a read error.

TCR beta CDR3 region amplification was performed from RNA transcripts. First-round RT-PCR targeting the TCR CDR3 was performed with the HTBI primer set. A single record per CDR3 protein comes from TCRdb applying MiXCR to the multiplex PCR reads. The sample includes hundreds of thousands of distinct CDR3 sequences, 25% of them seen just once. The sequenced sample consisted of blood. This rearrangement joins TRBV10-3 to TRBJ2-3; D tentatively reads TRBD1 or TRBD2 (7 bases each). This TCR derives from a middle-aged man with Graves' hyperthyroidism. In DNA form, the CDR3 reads TGTACCATCAGCCCAGGGGGGGCGAAGACAGATACGCAGTATTTT. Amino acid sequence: CTISPGGAKTDTQYF.